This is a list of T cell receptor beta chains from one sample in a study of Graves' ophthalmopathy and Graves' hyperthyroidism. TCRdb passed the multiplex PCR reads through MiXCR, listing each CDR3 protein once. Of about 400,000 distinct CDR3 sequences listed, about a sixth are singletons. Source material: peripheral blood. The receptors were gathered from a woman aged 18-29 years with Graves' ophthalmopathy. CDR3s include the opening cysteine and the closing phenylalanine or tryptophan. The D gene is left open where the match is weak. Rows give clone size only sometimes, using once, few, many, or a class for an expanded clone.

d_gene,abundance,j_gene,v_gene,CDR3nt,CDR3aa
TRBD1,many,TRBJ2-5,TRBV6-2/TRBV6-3,TGTGCCAGTCGCCGACAGGGTGGTCGGGAGACCCAGTACTTC,CASRRQGGRETQYF
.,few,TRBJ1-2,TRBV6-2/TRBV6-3,TGTGCCAGCACCTACGGCGCCGGGACGCAGTATGGCTACACCTTC,CASTYGAGTQYGYTF
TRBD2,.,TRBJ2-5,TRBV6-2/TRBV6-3,TGTGCCAGCAGTTACTCAAGCGGGAGCGGAGAGACCCAGTACTTC,CASSYSSGSGETQYF
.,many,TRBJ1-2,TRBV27,TGTGCCAGCAGTTTAAGCTCGTCCTATGGCTACACCTTC,CASSLSSSYGYTF
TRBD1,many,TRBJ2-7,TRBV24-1,TGTGCCACCAGTGATACGGGACAGGGGGCGCAATACGAGCAGTACTTC,CATSDTGQGAQYEQYF
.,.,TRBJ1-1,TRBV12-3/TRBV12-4,TGTGCCAGCAGTTTCAATCAGGAAACTGAAGCTTTCTTT,CASSFNQETEAFF
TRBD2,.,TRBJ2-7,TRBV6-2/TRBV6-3,TGTGCCAGCAGGCGGTTAGCGGGAGGATTCCCCGAGCAGTACTTC,CASRRLAGGFPEQYF
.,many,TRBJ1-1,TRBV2,TGTGCCAGCAGTCCAGGGACGAACACTGAAGCTTTCTTT,CASSPGTNTEAFF
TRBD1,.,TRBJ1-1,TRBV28,TGTGCCAGCAGTCTAGGACAGGCTGGAAAGGAAGCTTTCTTT,CASSLGQAGKEAFF
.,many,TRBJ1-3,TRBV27,TGTGCCAGCAGTGAACACCTATACTCTGGAAACACCATATATTTT,CASSEHLYSGNTIYF
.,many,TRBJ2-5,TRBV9,TGTGCCAGCAGCGTAGGGGGGAGGCAAGAGACCCAGTACTTC,CASSVGGRQETQYF
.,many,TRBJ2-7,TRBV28,TGTGCCAGCAGTTCCCCCGGGGGTGTGCAGGAGCAGTACTTC,CASSSPGGVQEQYF
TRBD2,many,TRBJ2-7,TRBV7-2,TGTGCCAGCAGCTTAGGGGGGGGTTTGAACGACGAGCAGTACTTC,CASSLGGGLNDEQYF
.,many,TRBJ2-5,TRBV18,TGTGCCAGCTCACCACAGCTGGAGACCCAGTACTTC,CASSPQLETQYF
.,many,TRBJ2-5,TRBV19,TGTGCCAGTAGTTACAGGGAACAAGAGACCCAGTACTTC,CASSYREQETQYF
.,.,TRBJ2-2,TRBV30,TGTGCCTGGACTGTAGGCGGGGAGCTGTTTTTT,CAWTVGGELFF
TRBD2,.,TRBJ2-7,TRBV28,TGTGCCAGCAGTACCAGGTGGACTAGCGGGGAGCACTACGAGCAGTACTTC,CASSTRWTSGEHYEQYF
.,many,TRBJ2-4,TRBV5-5,TGTGCCAGCAGCTCCCGTTCGGAGGGAAAAAACATTCAGTACTTC,CASSSRSEGKNIQYF
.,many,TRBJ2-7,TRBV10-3,TGTGCCATCATGGCGGACAGAACCTCCTACGAGCAGTACTTC,CAIMADRTSYEQYF
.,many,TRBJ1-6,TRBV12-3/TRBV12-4,TGTGCCAGCACCCTCTCATCAGGGACGGGTAATTCACCCCTCCACTTT,CASTLSSGTGNSPLHF
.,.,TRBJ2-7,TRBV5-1,TGCGCCAGCAGGTCGACCTCCGAGCAGTACTTC,CASRSTSEQYF
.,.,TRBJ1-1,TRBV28,TGTGCCAGCACCGGGACGGGACATGAAGCTTTCTTT,CASTGTGHEAFF
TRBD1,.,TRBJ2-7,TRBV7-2,TGTGCCAGCAGCTTTGACAGGGCATCTATCGAGCAGTACTTC,CASSFDRASIEQYF
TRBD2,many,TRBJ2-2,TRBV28,TGTGCCAGCAGTTTATGGGCTAGCGGGAACACCGGGGAGCTGTTTTTT,CASSLWASGNTGELFF
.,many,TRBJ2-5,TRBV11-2,TGTGCCAGCAGTAACCGGGACTCGGGGACCCAGTACTTC,CASSNRDSGTQYF
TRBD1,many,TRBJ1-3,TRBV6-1,TGTGCCAGCGGCGTCACCGGGACAGGGGTAAACACCATATATTTT,CASGVTGTGVNTIYF